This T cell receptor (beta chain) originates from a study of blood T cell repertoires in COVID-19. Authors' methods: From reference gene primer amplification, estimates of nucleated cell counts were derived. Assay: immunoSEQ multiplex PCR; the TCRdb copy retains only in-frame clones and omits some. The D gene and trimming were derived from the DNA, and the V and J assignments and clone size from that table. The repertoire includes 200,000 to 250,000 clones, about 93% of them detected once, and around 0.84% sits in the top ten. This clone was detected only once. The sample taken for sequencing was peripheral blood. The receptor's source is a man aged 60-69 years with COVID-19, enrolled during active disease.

CDR3 sequence (DNA): TGTGCCTGGAACCGGGGAAGCGGACCGGGTGAGCAGTTCTTC. This translates into CAWNRGSGPGEQFF. This chain uses TRBV30 with TRBJ2-1, with D possibly TRBD2 on 5 matching bases. CDR3 size: 14 residues. Trimming removed 4 bases from V and 9 bases from J, with 19 bases in between. Germline V lookup: CDR1 GTSNPN, CDR2 SVGIG (reference sequence).